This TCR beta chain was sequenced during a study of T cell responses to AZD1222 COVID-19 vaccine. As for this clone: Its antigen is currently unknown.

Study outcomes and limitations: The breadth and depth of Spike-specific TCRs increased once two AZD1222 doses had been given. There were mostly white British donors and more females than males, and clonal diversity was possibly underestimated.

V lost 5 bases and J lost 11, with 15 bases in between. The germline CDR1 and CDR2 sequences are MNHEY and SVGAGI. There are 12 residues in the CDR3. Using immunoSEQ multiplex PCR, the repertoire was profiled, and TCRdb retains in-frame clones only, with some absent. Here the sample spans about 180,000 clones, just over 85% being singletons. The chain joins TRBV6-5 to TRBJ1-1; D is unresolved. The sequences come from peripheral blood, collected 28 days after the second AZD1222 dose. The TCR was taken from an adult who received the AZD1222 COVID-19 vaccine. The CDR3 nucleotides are TGTGCCAGCAGTCCCCGGGCCGCTGGCGCTTTCTTT. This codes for CASSPRAAGAFF.